This is a list of T cell receptor beta chains from one sample in a study of blood T cell repertoires in COVID-19. Profiled with immunoSEQ multiplex PCR; TCRdb holds only in-frame clones, not every one. The sample shows some 110,000 clones, about 76% of them seen only once. Sequenced: peripheral blood. The source of these receptors is a man aged 80 or over with acute or convalescent COVID-19. Both conserved end residues are part of each CDR3. A D gene is named only where the DNA matches it firmly. Some rows have no size entry. The others give once, few or many, or a class for an expanded clone.

>once|TRBD1|TRBV10-2|TRBJ1-1
TGCGCCAGCATCAGGACGACAGGGATAAGGATGAACACTGAAGCTTTCTTT
CASIRTTGIRMNTEAFF
>.|.|TRBV28|TRBJ1-1
TGTGCCAGCATCCGGGGGGTGAACACTGAAGCTTTCTTT
CASIRGVNTEAFF
>few|TRBD1|TRBV5-1|TRBJ1-2
TGCGCCAGCAGCTTGGCCTCGGGACAGTATGGCTACACCTTC
CASSLASGQYGYTF
>.|.|TRBV5-1|TRBJ2-3
TGCGCCAGCAGCTTCGTTCCCACAGATACGCAGTATTTT
CASSFVPTDTQYF
>.|TRBD1|TRBV30|TRBJ1-1
TGTGCCTGGAGGCGACAGGGCACTGAAGCTTTCTTT
CAWRRQGTEAFF
>.|TRBD2|TRBV3-1/TRBV3-2|TRBJ2-3
TGTGCCAGCAGCCAGGGGACTAGCGGGTTTGCAGGAGATACGCAGTATTTT
CASSQGTSGFAGDTQYF
>.|.|TRBV28|TRBJ1-5
TGTGCCAGCAGTGGGGAAGGCAGAGGACTTAGCAATCAGCCCCAGCATTTT
CASSGEGRGLSNQPQHF
>.|TRBD1|TRBV18|TRBJ2-1
TGTGCCAGCTCACTCCGGGACAGGACCCAAATCTCCTACAATGAGCAGTTCTTC
CASSLRDRTQISYNEQFF
>.|TRBD1|TRBV6-6|TRBJ1-2
TGTGCCAGCAGTCCCCTCCTACAGGGGAGAGGTGACTATGGCTACACCTTC
CASSPLLQGRGDYGYTF
>.|TRBD2|TRBV30|TRBJ2-3
TGTGCCTGGACTCACGGGAGGGCCAAGGATACGCAGTATTTT
CAWTHGRAKDTQYF
>.|TRBD1|TRBV9|TRBJ2-1
TGTGCCAGCAGCGTGGTCCCAGGCGAGGGACAGGGCTACAATGAGCAGTTCTTC
CASSVVPGEGQGYNEQFF
>few|TRBD2|TRBV18|TRBJ2-7
TGTGCCAGCTCACCGGGACTAGAGGACGAGCAGTACTTC
CASSPGLEDEQYF
>.|TRBD1|TRBV5-6|TRBJ2-6
TGTGCCAGCAGTTCCCTCGGGACAGGGCTAAGTGGGGCCAACGTCCTGACTTTC
CASSSLGTGLSGANVLTF
>.|.|TRBV3-1/TRBV3-2|TRBJ1-1
TGTGCCAGCAGCCAGGCCGACACGAAAGCTTTCTTT
CASSQADTKAFF
>few|TRBD2|TRBV29-1|TRBJ2-1
TGCAGCGTTGAAAGGGCGCTAGCGGGAGTTCTGGATGAGCAGTTCTTC
CSVERALAGVLDEQFF
>.|.|TRBV5-1|TRBJ2-2
TGCGCCAGCAGCGGGGGGGCCGGGGACGCCGGGGAGCTGTTTTTT
CASSGGAGDAGELFF
>.|.|TRBV30|TRBJ1-4
TGTGCCTGGACCCATCCGGGGACACCTAGAAAACTGTTTTTT
CAWTHPGTPRKLFF
>once|.|TRBV6-1|TRBJ1-4
TGTGCCAGCAGCCCCAGGGGAGAAGAAAAACTGTTTTTT
CASSPRGEEKLFF
>.|TRBD1|TRBV5-4|TRBJ2-1
TGTGCCAGCAGCTTGACAGGGGGCTCCTACAATGAGCAGTTCTTC
CASSLTGGSYNEQFF
>.|.|TRBV2|TRBJ2-1
TGTGCCAGCAGTGCCGGGCCCAGGGCCATCAATGAGCAGTTCTTC
CASSAGPRAINEQFF
>.|.|TRBV6-6|TRBJ1-2
TGTGCCAGCAGTTGGGGAGTAACGGGCTACACCTTC
CASSWGVTGYTF
>.|TRBD1|TRBV2|TRBJ2-1
TGTGCCAGCAGTGATTTAGGCAGGGGGATCCTCGATGAGCAGTTCTTC
CASSDLGRGILDEQFF
>.|TRBD1|TRBV5-1|TRBJ2-7
TGCGCCAGCAGCTTGTTGGGACAGGGCCCCTACGAGCAGTACTTC
CASSLLGQGPYEQYF
>.|.|TRBV28|TRBJ1-2
TGTGCCAGCAGCAATTACAGGGTCAACTATGGCTACACCTTC
CASSNYRVNYGYTF
>once|.|TRBV7-2|TRBJ1-2
TGTGCCAGCAGCTCGAACACCTACTATGGCTACACCTTC
CASSSNTYYGYTF
>.|.|TRBV6-1|TRBJ1-2
TGTGCCAGCAGTGAACAGGGCGGCGCCTATGGCTACACCTTC
CASSEQGGAYGYTF
>once|.|TRBV29-1|TRBJ2-7
TGCAGCGTCGTGACAGTCTACGAGCAGTACTTC
CSVVTVYEQYF
>.|.|TRBV5-1|TRBJ2-5
TGCGCCAGCGGGGGCGGGGAGACCCAGTACTTC
CASGGGETQYF
>.|.|TRBV19|TRBJ1-3
TGTGCCAGTAGTGGCCCGGGAGGGGTTGCTGGAAACACCATATATTTT
CASSGPGGVAGNTIYF
>.|.|TRBV2|TRBJ2-2
TGTGCCAGCAGTGAAAACGGGGGAGCGAACACCGGGGAGCTGTTTTTT
CASSENGGANTGELFF
>.|.|TRBV11-2|TRBJ1-4
TGTGCCAGCAGCTTAGGCAGCGCAACTAATGAAAAACTGTTTTTT
CASSLGSATNEKLFF
>.|TRBD1|TRBV6-2/TRBV6-3|TRBJ1-5
TGTGCCAGCAGTATTGCAGGGGGAAGGAATCAGCCCCAGCATTTT
CASSIAGGRNQPQHF
>.|.|TRBV6-5|TRBJ2-1
TGTGCCAGCAGCCCCCTATACAATGAGCAGTTCTTC
CASSPLYNEQFF
>.|TRBD2|TRBV10-3|TRBJ2-1
TGTGCCATCAGTTCCGGGACTAGCGGGGCAGGCTCCTACAATGAGCAGTTCTTC
CAISSGTSGAGSYNEQFF
>.|TRBD1|TRBV5-4|TRBJ2-7
TGTGCCAGCAGCTTGGTACAGGGGAACGAGCAGTACTTC
CASSLVQGNEQYF
>.|.|TRBV29-1|TRBJ1-1
TGCCGCGGGGGGGACTGGGGGGGCGTTAGCACTGAAGCTTTCTTT
CRGGDWGGVSTEAFF
>.|TRBD2|TRBV27|TRBJ2-1
TGTGCCAGCAGTCAACCGGGACTAAAGCCGAAGCAGTTCTTC
CASSQPGLKPKQFF
>.|TRBD1|TRBV2|TRBJ2-7
TGTGCCAGCAGGGACAGGGGCGGTTCCTACGAGCAGTACTTC
CASRDRGGSYEQYF
>.|.|TRBV6-2/TRBV6-3|TRBJ1-5
TGTGCCAGCAGTTACGGTCGGAAAGGGAGCCAGCCCCAGCATTTT
CASSYGRKGSQPQHF
>.|TRBD1|TRBV28|TRBJ1-2
TGTGCCAGCAGCGTACAGGGGAATTACGAAGCTAACTATGGCTACACCTTC
CASSVQGNYEANYGYTF
>.|TRBD1|TRBV19|TRBJ1-5
TGTGCCAGTAGTATACCCGACAGGGGGGGTAATCAGCCCCAGCATTTT
CASSIPDRGGNQPQHF
>.|TRBD1|TRBV4-1|TRBJ2-7
TGCGCCAGCAGCCAAAGACAGGGGGGCTCCTACGAGCAGTACTTC
CASSQRQGGSYEQYF
>.|TRBD1|TRBV6-5|TRBJ2-7
TGTGCCAGCAGGGTTTTAGGGATTGGGACAGGCGAGCAGTACTTC
CASRVLGIGTGEQYF
>.|TRBD2|TRBV7-9|TRBJ2-1
TGTGCCAGCAGCCCTAGCGGGAGTTACAATGAGCAGTTCTTC
CASSPSGSYNEQFF
>.|.|TRBV12-3/TRBV12-4|TRBJ1-2
TGTGCCAGCAGTTTGGTCAGGGACTCTGGCTACACCTTC
CASSLVRDSGYTF
>once|.|TRBV3-1/TRBV3-2|TRBJ1-1
TGTGCCAGCGACGACGGGTATGAAGCTTTCTTT
CASDDGYEAFF
>.|.|TRBV7-2|TRBJ1-5
TGTGCCAGCAGCCACCAGTCGGGGGTGGCCCAGCCCCAGCATTTT
CASSHQSGVAQPQHF
>.|TRBD1|TRBV7-3|TRBJ2-2
TGTGCCAGCAGCTTAGGGGACAGGGAGTCCGGGGAGCTGTTTTTT
CASSLGDRESGELFF
>.|.|TRBV5-1|TRBJ1-5
TGCGCCAGCAGCTTCAGGGAAACAGGAGGGCAGCCCCAGCATTTT
CASSFRETGGQPQHF
>.|TRBD1|TRBV7-3|TRBJ1-2
TGTGCCAGCAGCTTCGGACAGGGACGTGGCTACACCTTC
CASSFGQGRGYTF
>.|TRBD1|TRBV5-1|TRBJ1-6
TGCGCCAGCACCCACCGCACAGGGGAATATAATTCACCCCTCCACTTT
CASTHRTGEYNSPLHF
>.|TRBD2|TRBV18|TRBJ2-3
TGTGCCAGCTCACCACTAGCGGGAGAATCTGATACGCAGTATTTT
CASSPLAGESDTQYF
>.|.|TRBV27|TRBJ2-1
TGTGCCAGCAGAAGGACAGCCTACAATGAGCAGTTCTTC
CASRRTAYNEQFF
>.|TRBD1|TRBV7-2|TRBJ2-1
TGTGCCAGCGACAAACCAGGGACAGGGTCCAATGAGCAGTTCTTC
CASDKPGTGSNEQFF
>.|.|TRBV6-1|TRBJ1-2
TGTGCCAGCAGTGAAGTTGGGGGGGCGTATGGCTACACCTTC
CASSEVGGAYGYTF
>once|.|TRBV15|TRBJ2-2
TGTGCCACCAGCAGAGATGCGGGGACCGGGGAGCTGTTTTTT
CATSRDAGTGELFF
>.|TRBD1|TRBV19|TRBJ1-4
TGTGCCAGTAGTATAGTCACCTACAGCTACCAACGGACAGGGGGCGCAAACGAAAAACTGTTTTTT
CASSIVTYSYQRTGGANEKLFF
>.|TRBD2|TRBV7-3|TRBJ2-1
TGTGCCAGCAGCGCCATGGGGCTTCCGGGGACTAGACAAGGCGGGAGGGATGAGCAGTTCTTC
CASSAMGLPGTRQGGRDEQFF
>.|.|TRBV10-3|TRBJ1-4
TGTGCCATCAGTGAGGTACAGGGAGAAAAACTGTTTTTT
CAISEVQGEKLFF